This T cell receptor (beta chain) derives from a study of cytomegalovirus exposure and HLA in healthy donors. Note on this clone: Its antigen is still unknown.

A multiplex PCR was run with 60 Vbeta primers and 13 Jbeta primers. Profiled with immunoSEQ multiplex PCR; TCRdb holds only in-frame clones, not every one. The data contain 90,000 to 150,000 clones, roughly 82% of them singletons. Study results and limitations: When analyzed later, a missense DCLRE1C variant was found to be linked to TCR beta V- and J-gene trimming. A prior analysis recorded that most TCR beta V segments were productive about 87% or about 30% of the time. Presence/absence comparisons presumed near-even sequencing depth among donors. Many donors shared some public TCRs, even though most TCR sequences were rare.

The material sequenced was PBMCs. The receptor's source is a human donor in good health.

DNA of the CDR3: TGTGCCAGCAGTGCCCAGGGGTTCCCGAACACTGAAGCTTTCTTT. Its protein is CASSAQGFPNTEAFF. The chain couples TRBV6-1 to TRBJ1-1; perhaps TRBD1 as D (6 bases). CDR3 length equals 15 residues. Germline CDR1 and CDR2: MNHNS and SASEGT. V dropped 4 bases and J dropped 1 base, with 13 bases sitting between them.